The source of this TCR beta chain is a study of regulatory T cells in long-lasting Graves disease. About the study: Graves' patients with a new diagnosis had received antithyroid drugs under 3 months.

Study outcomes and limitations: Limited samples may have lowered accuracy.

Time point: newly diagnosed GD, antithyroid drugs for less than 3 months. The authors made the TCR library using RNA they extracted from PBMCs. The CDR3 has 11 amino acids. Germline CDR1 DFQATT, CDR2 SNEGSKA (reference sequence). Trimming pared 4 bases from V and 11 bases from J, leaving 14 bases between. This clonotype was seen ten or more times. As yet, its antigen is unknown. Relying on iRepertoire HTBI primers and Arm-PCR of CDR3 regions, the team built TCR beta libraries. MiXCR, applied by TCRdb to the multiplex PCR reads, yields one record per CDR3 protein. The table has about 360,000 distinct CDR3 sequences, around 15% seen once. The sample was also reused in another study, on T cells in Graves' hyperthyroidism and ophthalmopathy. This second report adds: Orbital computed tomography, thyroid ultrasound, serum thyroxine and TRAb, and clinical symptoms together informed the diagnoses.

The chain recombines TRBV20-1 with TRBJ1-1, with no clear D. The sample in question was peripheral blood mononuclear cells (PBMCs), obtained at new diagnosis, from a patient treated with antithyroid drugs. This TCR derives from a woman aged 18 to 35 with Graves disease. Here the CDR3 DNA reads TGCAGTGCTAATCCTACCTCCTGGGCTTTCTTT. This gives the protein CSANPTSWAFF.